The present TCR beta chain was sequenced within a study of early T cells in non-severe SARS-CoV-2 infection. About the study: Sequenced material consisted of bulk RNA (from unsorted whole blood), and chains were unpaired. Findings and limits, study-wide: The matching step, a VDJdb search, favored anti-spike CD8 responses and missed private and CD4 specificities.

This clonotype turned up a few times. No antigen is known for it. Researchers tagged individual cDNA molecules with unique molecular identifiers. Each CDR3 protein gets one entry after TCRdb re-called the 5' RACE reads with MiXCR. The data hold 85,000 to 100,000 distinct CDR3 sequences, with 16% observed a single time. This CDR3 is built from 15 residues. V was shortened by 2 bases and J by 3 bases, with 11 bases between the two germline ends. Germline loops: CDR1 SGHAT, CDR2 FQNNGV. The V and J genes are TRBV11-2 and TRBJ1-3, with D maybe TRBD1 (5 bases). The sample consisted of whole blood, taken at baseline. The clonotype comes from an adult who was a healthcare worker with PCR-confirmed SARS-CoV-2 infection or an uninfected control (not recorded which). DNA for the CDR3: TGTGCCAGCAGCTTACCGCAGGGAGGTGGAAACACCATATATTTT. It translates to CASSLPQGGGNTIYF.